This T cell receptor beta chain appears in the sequencing data of a study of T cell responses to AZD1222 COVID-19 vaccine. TCRdb's table, derived via immunoSEQ multiplex PCR, lists solely in-frame clones and lacks some. The sample shows more than 150,000 clones, about 90% of them seen only once. The CDR3 is 16 residues long. V lost 4 bases and J lost 2, with 18 bases in between. Germline V gene sequence: CDR1 KGHSH, CDR2 LQKENI. Sequencing used peripheral blood, obtained 28 days after the second AZD1222 dose. V is TRBV18 and J is TRBJ2-7; D is possibly TRBD2 (6 bases). The clonotype originates from an adult who received the AZD1222 COVID-19 vaccine. The CDR3: CASSLTPGGRTYEQYF. Written as DNA, the CDR3 is TGTGCCAGCTCACTAACACCCGGGGGACGAACCTACGAGCAGTACTTC.